The clone carrying this TCR beta chain was observed a handful of times. The antigen remains undetermined. TCRdb re-derived calls from the PCR reads in MiXCR, one entry per CDR3 protein. The sample records some 59,000 distinct CDR3 sequences, 20% to 25% being singletons. These data come from a study of molecular identifiers for immune sequencing clone quantification. Broader study findings: In naive cells, clones above 20 RNA copies held under 1% of molecules, whereas in effector cells they held over 99%.

Trimming removed 0 bases from V and 2 bases from J; junction bases left unmatched: 11. CDR3 length: 18 residues. Germline V gives CDR1 DFQATT, CDR2 SNEGSKA (reference sequence). The sequenced sample was naive CD8+ T cells from blood, with Jurkat cell RNA spiked in. Subset defined: FACS-sorted CD8+CD4-CCR7+CD45RA+ naive T cells. The chain combines TRBV20-1 with TRBJ2-7, with TRBD2 matching over 12 bases. The origin of this receptor is a human donor in good health. Some libraries in this study had Jurkat cell RNA spiked in. The CDR3 reads CSARETSGSPILTYEQYF. Here the CDR3 DNA reads TGCAGTGCTAGAGAGACTAGCGGGAGTCCAATACTTACCTACGAGCAGTACTTC.